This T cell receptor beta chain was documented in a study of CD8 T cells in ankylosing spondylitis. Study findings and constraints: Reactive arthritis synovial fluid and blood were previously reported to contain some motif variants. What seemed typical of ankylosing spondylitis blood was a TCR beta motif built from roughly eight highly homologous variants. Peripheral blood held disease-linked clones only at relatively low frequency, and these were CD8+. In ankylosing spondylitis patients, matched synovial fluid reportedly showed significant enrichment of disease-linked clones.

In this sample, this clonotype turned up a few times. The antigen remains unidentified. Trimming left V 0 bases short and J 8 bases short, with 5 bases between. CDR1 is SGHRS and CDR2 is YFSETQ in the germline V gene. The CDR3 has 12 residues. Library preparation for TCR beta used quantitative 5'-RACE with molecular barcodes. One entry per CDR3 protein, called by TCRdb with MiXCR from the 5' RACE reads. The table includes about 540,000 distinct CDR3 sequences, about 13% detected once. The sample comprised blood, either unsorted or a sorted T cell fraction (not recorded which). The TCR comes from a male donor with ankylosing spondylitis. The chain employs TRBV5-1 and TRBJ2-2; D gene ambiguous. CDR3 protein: CASSLDPGELFF. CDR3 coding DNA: TGCGCCAGCAGCTTGGACCCGGGGGAGCTGTTTTTT.